The 26 T cell receptor beta chains reported below all come from one sample, sequenced in a study of shared clonotypes between healthy human individuals. TCRdb's table, derived via immunoSEQ multiplex PCR, lists solely in-frame clones and lacks some. Of about 470,000 clones in the sample, around 79% are singletons; the top ten hold 13%. Source material: PBMCs. The receptor source for this set is a woman aged 40 to 50 in good health. Some clones in this sample may be carry-over from other donors' samples.

The V and J genes are TRBV7-9 and TRBJ1-4, with D uncertain. V lost 5 bases and J 2 bases, leaving 9 bases between the germline ends. The CDR3 totals 14 residues. The germline CDR1 and CDR2 sequences are SEHNR and FQNEAQ (reference sequence). CDR3 DNA: TGTGCCAGCAGCCCCCCCGGTACTAATGAAAAACTGTTTTTT. Translated, it gives CASSPPGTNEKLFF.

This clone has only a few counts. Other DNA sequences in this specimen translate into the identical CDR3. The chain uses TRBV5-1 and TRBJ1-3, with D uncertain. Germline CDR1 is SGHRS and CDR2 is YFSETQ. The V gene lost 0 bases and the J gene lost 0 bases, with 4 bases spanning the gap. CDR3 size: 14 residues. The DNA for the CDR3 is TGCGCCAGCAGCTTGGGTGTCTCTGGAAACACCATATATTTT. It specifies CASSLGVSGNTIYF.

The chain is built from TRBV19 and TRBJ2-7, with 7 bases matching TRBD1. There are 14 residues in the CDR3. V lost 8 bases to trimming and J lost 2 bases; unmatched junction nucleotides: 9. Germline-derived CDR1 and CDR2 are LNHDA and SQIVND (reference sequence). The CDR3 nucleotides read TGTGCCAGTGGACACAGGGGCAACCCCTACGAGCAGTACTTC. This translates into CASGHRGNPYEQYF.

This clone was seen more than once but under ten times. V is TRBV7-3 and J is TRBJ2-1; no definite D call. This CDR3 contains 14 residues. Germline V gene lookup returns CDR1 SGHTA and CDR2 FQGTGA. The V gene lost 7 bases and the J gene lost 6 bases, with 16 bases spanning the gap. CDR3 DNA: TGTGCCAGCACTCACTACCGAATAATCAATGAGCAGTTCTTC. This translates into CASTHYRIINEQFF. The full variable domain, with the rest looked up from reference TRBV7-3 and TRBJ2-1, is GAGVSQTPSNKVTEKGKYVELRCDPISGHTALYWYRQSLGQGPEFLIYFQGTGAADDSGLPNDRFFAVRPEGSVSTLKIQRTERGDSAVYLCASTHYRIINEQFFGPGTRLTVL.

About this clone: A junction end diverges from the germline sequence, so it may reflect a read error. The chain uses TRBV7-2 and TRBJ2-5, with 9 bases that match TRBD1. The J call is in doubt because the DNA end fits TRBJ2-7 better. Looked up from germline, CDR1 is SGHTA and CDR2 is FQGNSA. The CDR3 loop spans 13 amino acids. CDR3 coding DNA: TGTGCAAGCAGCACCAACAGGGGGCTCGAGCAGTACTTC. Translating gives CASSTNRGLEQYF.

In its sample, this clone was seen once. V gene TRBV11-2 combines with J gene TRBJ1-5; D not resolved. Trimming removed 6 bases at V and 0 bases at J, with 6 bases between. Germline V gives CDR1 SGHAT, CDR2 FQNNGV. This CDR3 comprises 13 residues. CDR3 in DNA: TGTGCCAGCAGTACCGTTAGCAATCAGCCCCAGCATTTT. It yields the protein CASSTVSNQPQHF.

This chain links TRBV6-4 with TRBJ2-1, with D hard to call. Germline V gene lookup returns CDR1 MRHNA and CDR2 SNTAGT. V gave up 3 bases and J gave up 4 bases, with 10 bases separating them. CDR3 length: 14 residues. The CDR3 bases are TGTGCCAGCAGTGAAGACGGGCTATACAATGAGCAGTTCTTC. Translated: CASSEDGLYNEQFF.

The sample holds one count of this clone. The rearrangement joins TRBV11-2 to TRBJ1-5; D unresolved. The CDR3 runs 13 residues. V lost 3 bases to trimming and J lost 1 base, with 4 bases between them. CDR1 and CDR2 from the germline V gene are SGHAT and FQNNGV. CDR3 sequence reads: CASSFQSNQPQHF. CDR3 bases: TGTGCCAGCAGCTTCCAGAGCAATCAGCCCCAGCATTTT.

The rearrangement links TRBV6-5 to TRBJ2-1; no firm D call. The CDR3 length is 12 residues. Germline V lookup: CDR1 MNHEY, CDR2 SVGAGI. The V end lost 6 bases, the J end lost 7 bases, and 10 bases lay between the germline ends. CDR3 bases: TGTGCCAGCAGCTCCATTTTAAATGAGCAGTTCTTC. It codes for CASSSILNEQFF.

This chain uses TRBV27 with TRBJ2-2; 8 nucleotides line up with TRBD2. V was clipped by 4 bases and J by 7 bases; unmatched bases: 5. There are 14 residues in the CDR3. CDR1 MNHEY and CDR2 SMNVEV come from the germline V gene (reference sequence). The CDR3 coding sequence is TGTGCCAGCAGTTCCGGACTAGCCGGCGGGGAGCTGTTTTTT. Residues: CASSSGLAGGELFF.

The chain combines TRBV7-6 with TRBJ1-1; D not certain. Germline V gives CDR1 SGHVS, CDR2 FNYEAQ. CDR3 length: 11 amino acids. V lost 11 bases and J lost 3, with 10 bases in between. The CDR3 nucleotides read TGTGCCGTGGCGACCGACACTGAAGCTTTCTTT. Residues: CAVATDTEAFF.

The chain carries TRBV29-1 and TRBJ1-2, with no clear D. The CDR3 is made up of 13 amino acids. Trimming stripped 2 bases from V and 8 bases from J, with 15 bases between. Germline V gene sequence: CDR1 SQVTM, CDR2 ANQGSEA. DNA for the CDR3: TGCAGCGTTGAAAATTCAGTGGGTTACGGCTACACCTTC. As protein: CSVENSVGYGYTF. The whole variable domain, remainder taken from reference TRBV29-1 and TRBJ1-2, is SAVISQKPSRDICQRGTSLTIQCQVDSQVTMMFWYRQQPGQSLTLIATANQGSEATYESGFVIDKFPISRPNLTFSTLTVSNMSPEDSSIYLCSVENSVGYGYTFGSGTRLTVV.

The table lists this clone with many counts. The chain carries TRBV7-2 and TRBJ2-7; D call uncertain. CDR3 size: 15 residues. V was shortened by 5 bases and J by 0 bases, with 14 bases between the two germline ends. Germline V gives CDR1 SGHTA, CDR2 FQGNSA. The CDR3 spells CASSLGPMSSYEQYF. CDR3 nucleotides: TGTGCCAGCAGCCTAGGACCTATGAGCTCCTACGAGCAGTACTTC.

The V and J genes are TRBV7-3 and TRBJ2-2; the match to TRBD1 covers 7 bases. Germline CDR1 reads SGHTA; CDR2 reads FQGTGA. This CDR3 comprises 16 residues. The V and J ends lost 4 bases and 1 base, in that order; junction bases with no gene match: 6. DNA of the CDR3: TGTGCCAGCAGCTCGAGACAGGGAAGGAACACCGGGGAGCTGTTTTTT. Translated: CASSSRQGRNTGELFF.

The rearrangement joins TRBV18 to TRBJ2-2, with D hard to call. V lost 2 bases and J 4 bases, leaving 5 bases between the germline ends. This CDR3 spans 13 amino acids. Germline loops: CDR1 KGHSH, CDR2 LQKENI. The CDR3 sequence: CASSPGFTGELFF. In DNA, the CDR3 is TGTGCCAGCTCACCAGGATTCACCGGGGAGCTGTTTTTT.

The chain employs TRBV29-1 and TRBJ2-4, with 9 positions matching TRBD1. CDR3 size: 13 residues. Germline V CDR1 and CDR2: SQVTM, ANQGSEA. Trimming at V came to 6 bases and at J to 8 bases, leaving 8 bases not matched to a gene. The CDR3 DNA follows: TGCAGCGTGGCCGAGACAGGGGGTTACATTCAGTACTTC. Its translation is CSVAETGGYIQYF.

This clone came up once. The chain recombines TRBV4-1 with TRBJ1-5; D is perhaps TRBD1 (6 bases). Trimming stripped 1 base from V and 3 bases from J, with 19 bases between. CDR3 size: 18 residues. CDR1 and CDR2 from the germline V gene are MGHRA and YSYEKL. The CDR3 nucleotides are TGCGCCAGCAGCCAAGGGGCCTCGGGACACCCCGACAATCAGCCCCAGCATTTT. Protein product: CASSQGASGHPDNQPQHF.

The chain is built from TRBV28 and TRBJ2-3; 7 nucleotides align to TRBD1. CDR3 length: 16 residues. CDR1 is MDHEN and CDR2 is SYDVKM in the germline V gene. Trimming removed 6 bases from V and 1 base from J; junction bases left unmatched: 10. CDR3 loop: CASRGDRAGGTDTQYF. CDR3 DNA: TGTGCCAGCAGGGGAGACAGGGCTGGGGGCACAGATACGCAGTATTTT.

The genes are TRBV28 and TRBJ2-7; 7 bases are a match to TRBD1. The CDR3 loop spans 15 amino acids. The germline V gene has CDR1 MDHEN and CDR2 SYDVKM. Trimming cost V 1 base and J 2 bases; bases outside gene matches: 5. This chain's CDR3 is CASSLLGQIAYEQYF. CDR3 nucleotide sequence: TGTGCCAGCAGTTTATTGGGACAGATAGCCTACGAGCAGTACTTC.

The rearrangement joins TRBV28 to TRBJ1-2; no reliable D call. The CDR3 has 14 residues. V lost 6 bases and J lost 0, with 11 bases in between. The V gene's germline CDR1 is MDHEN and CDR2 SYDVKM. The CDR3 nucleotides are TGTGCCAGCAGCCCCCCTTTCACTAACTATGGCTACACCTTC. As protein: CASSPPFTNYGYTF.

The rearrangement links TRBV4-3 to TRBJ1-2, with D unresolved. CDR3 length equals 14 residues. The germline V gene encodes CDR1 LGHNA and CDR2 YSLEER. The V end lost 4 bases, the J end lost 3 bases, and 12 bases lay between the germline ends. The CDR3 DNA reads as TGCGCCAGCAGCCCGGCGGGTTTTGACTATGGCTACACCTTC. As protein: CASSPAGFDYGYTF.

The J gene is TRBJ2-5, the V gene TRBV11-3, with D uncertain. Gene TRBJ2-7 matches the end of the DNA better, so the J call may be wrong. The CDR3 spans 13 residues. Germline V gene data show CDR1 as SGHNT and CDR2 as YENEEA. The CDR3 nucleotides are TGTGCCAGCAGCCTATCTCCGAACTACGAGCAGTACTTC. Protein: CASSLSPNYEQYF.

The chain combines TRBV30 with TRBJ1-5; D is possibly TRBD1 (6 bases). The CDR3 totals 13 residues. V lost 4 bases and J lost 0, with 7 bases in between. The germline V gene encodes CDR1 GTSNPN and CDR2 SVGIG (reference sequence). The CDR3 DNA reads TGTGCCTGGAACAGGGATAGCAATCAGCCCCAGCATTTT. This codes for CAWNRDSNQPQHF.

The J gene is TRBJ2-3, the V gene TRBV4-2, with TRBD2 matching 12 bases. Trimming removed 0 bases from V and 4 bases from J; junction bases left unmatched: 2. The CDR3 runs 16 residues. CDR1 LGHNA and CDR2 YNFKEQ come from the germline V gene. The CDR3 sequence: CASSQDTSGRPDTQYF. Here the CDR3 DNA reads TGTGCCAGCAGCCAAGATACTAGCGGGAGGCCAGATACGCAGTATTTT.

The chain couples TRBV2 to TRBJ2-5; 12 bases fit TRBD2. CDR1 is SNHLY, CDR2 FYNNEI, per germline. Germline trimming cut 6 bases from V and 4 bases from J; bases unmatched to any gene: 6. The CDR3 contains 15 residues. CDR3 bases: TGTGCCAGCAGCGAGACTAGCGGGAGTAGAGAGACCCAGTACTTC. It translates to CASSETSGSRETQYF.

V and J are TRBV13 and TRBJ2-7; D gene unclear. The CDR3 is 13 amino acids. V lost 2 bases, J lost 3 bases, and 8 bases lay in between. Germline values: CDR1 PRHDT, CDR2 FYEKMQ (reference sequence). The chain's CDR3 is CASSLNGFYEQYF. In DNA form, the CDR3 reads TGTGCCAGCAGCTTAAACGGGTTCTACGAGCAGTACTTC.